The T cell receptor (beta chain) under discussion was sequenced for a study of cytomegalovirus exposure and HLA in healthy donors. The primer mix had 60 Vbeta and 13 Jbeta primers. Using immunoSEQ multiplex PCR, the repertoire was profiled, and TCRdb retains in-frame clones only, with some absent. The sample yields more than 110,000 clones, around 79% seen once. The V gene's germline CDR1 is PRHDT and CDR2 FYEKMQ (reference sequence). The CDR3 extends over 18 amino acids. The junction had 18 bases not matched to a gene; V was cut back by 5 bases and J by 2 bases. Material for sequencing was PBMCs. This sequence was found in a female donor in good health and CMV-seronegative. The genes are TRBV13 and TRBJ2-7, with 7 bases matching TRBD1. DNA for the CDR3: TGTGCCAGCAGCACTCTAGGGGCCCAGACAGGGCGGCCCTACGAGCAGTACTTC. Protein product: CASSTLGAQTGRPYEQYF.